This TCR beta chain was documented in a study of cytomegalovirus exposure and HLA in healthy donors. Study-level findings and limits: The study listed 150 to 200 cytomegalovirus-associated TCR beta chains.

In germline, CDR1 is SGHKS, CDR2 YYEKEE (reference sequence). CDR3 length: 16 residues. J lost 1 base, V lost 4 bases, and 7 bases had no gene match. Turning to this clone: The antigen is unknown.

TCRdb's table, derived via immunoSEQ multiplex PCR, lists solely in-frame clones and lacks some. The profile covers about 73,000 clones, with approximately 96% appearing a single time and 3% to 3.5% taken by the ten largest. The TCR originated in a man younger than 35 in good health and CMV-seronegative. The V call is TRBV5-5, the J call TRBJ2-2, with TRBD1 matching over 7 bases. What was sequenced was PBMCs. For the CDR3, the DNA is TGTGCCAGCAGCCGGGCCGGGACAGTGAACACCGGGGAGCTGTTTTTT. Translated, it gives CASSRAGTVNTGELFF.